The source of this T cell receptor beta chain is a study of cytomegalovirus exposure and HLA in healthy donors. Points from the study as a whole: The dataset shows that most TCR sequences were rare, while some public TCRs occurred in many donors. Researchers counted 164 TCR beta chains as cytomegalovirus-associated. HLA allele associations emerged for roughly 17,000 TCR beta sequences in a later analysis, at 0.05 false discovery rate.

The length of the CDR3 is 18 residues. The germline CDR1 and CDR2 sequences are SGHAT and FQNNGV. Trimming cost V 2 bases and J 6 bases; bases outside gene matches: 12. The study ran its PCR with 60 Vbeta and 13 Jbeta primers. Sequencing was performed with immunoSEQ multiplex PCR; in TCRdb, only in-frame clones are kept and a portion is missing. Of about 140,000 clones listed, 60% to 80% were seen once; the top ten hold under 2%. Points on this clone: Its antigen remains unknown.

The sequencing sample was made of PBMCs. This sequence joins TRBV11-2 and TRBJ2-2; the match to TRBD2 covers 10 bases. This receptor was taken from a female donor in good health and CMV-seronegative. Here the CDR3 reads CASSLSLEELAGAGELFF. CDR3 bases: TGTGCCAGCAGCTTATCGTTGGAGGAGCTAGCGGGGGCCGGGGAGCTGTTTTTT.